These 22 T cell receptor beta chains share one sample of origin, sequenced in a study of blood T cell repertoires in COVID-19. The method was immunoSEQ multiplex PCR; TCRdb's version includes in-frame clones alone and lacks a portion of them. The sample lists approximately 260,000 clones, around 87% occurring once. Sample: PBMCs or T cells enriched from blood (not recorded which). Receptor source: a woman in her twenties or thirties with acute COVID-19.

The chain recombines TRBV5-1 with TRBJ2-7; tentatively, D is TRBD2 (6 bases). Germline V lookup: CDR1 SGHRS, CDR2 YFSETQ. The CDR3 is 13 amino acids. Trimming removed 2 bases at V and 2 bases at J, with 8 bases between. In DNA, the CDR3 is TGCGCCAGCAGCTTACGGACTACCTACGAGCAGTACTTC. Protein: CASSLRTTYEQYF.

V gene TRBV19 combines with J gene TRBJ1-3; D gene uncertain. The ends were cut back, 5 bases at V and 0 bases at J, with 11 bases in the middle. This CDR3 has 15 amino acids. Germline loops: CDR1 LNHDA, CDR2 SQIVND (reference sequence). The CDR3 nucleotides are TGTGCCAGTAGTTTCGTCGTCAGCTCTGGAAACACCATATATTTT. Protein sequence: CASSFVVSSGNTIYF.

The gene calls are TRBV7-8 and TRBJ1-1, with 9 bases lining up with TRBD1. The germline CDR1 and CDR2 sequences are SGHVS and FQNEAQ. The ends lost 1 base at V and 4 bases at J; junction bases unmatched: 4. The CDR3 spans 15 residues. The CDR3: CASSLVTGGGTEAFF. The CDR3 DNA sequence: TGTGCCAGCAGCTTAGTAACAGGGGGCGGCACTGAAGCTTTCTTT.

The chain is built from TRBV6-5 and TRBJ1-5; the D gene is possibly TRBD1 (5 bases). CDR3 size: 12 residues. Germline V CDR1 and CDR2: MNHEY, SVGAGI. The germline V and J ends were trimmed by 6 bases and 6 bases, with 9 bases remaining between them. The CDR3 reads CASRNGGQPQHF. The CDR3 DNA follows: TGTGCCAGCAGGAACGGGGGTCAGCCCCAGCATTTT.

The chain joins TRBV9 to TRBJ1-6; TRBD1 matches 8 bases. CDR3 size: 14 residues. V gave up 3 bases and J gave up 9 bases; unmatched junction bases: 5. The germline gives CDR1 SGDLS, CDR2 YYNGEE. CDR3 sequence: CASSGQGAGSPLHF. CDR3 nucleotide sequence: TGTGCCAGCAGCGGTCAGGGGGCCGGTTCACCCCTCCACTTT. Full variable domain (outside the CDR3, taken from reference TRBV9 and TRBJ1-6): DSGVTQTPKHLITATGQRVTLRCSPRSGDLSVYWYQQSLDQGLQFLIQYYNGEERAKGNILERFSAQQFPDLHSELNLSSLELGDSALYFCASSGQGAGSPLHFGNGTRLTVT.

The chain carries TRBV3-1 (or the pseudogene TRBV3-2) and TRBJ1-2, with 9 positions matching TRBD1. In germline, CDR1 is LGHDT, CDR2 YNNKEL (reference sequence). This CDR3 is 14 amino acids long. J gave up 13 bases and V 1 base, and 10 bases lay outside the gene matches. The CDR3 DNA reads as TGTGCCAGCAGCCAAGGGGACAGGGACAGTAGGATCACCTTC. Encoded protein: CASSQGDRDSRITF.

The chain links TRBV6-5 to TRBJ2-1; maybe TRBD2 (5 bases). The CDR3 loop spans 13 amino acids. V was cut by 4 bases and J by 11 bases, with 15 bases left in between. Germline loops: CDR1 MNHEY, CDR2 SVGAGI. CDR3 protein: CASSSPRGNQQFF. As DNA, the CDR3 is TGTGCCAGCAGTTCTCCCAGAGGGAATCAGCAGTTCTTC.

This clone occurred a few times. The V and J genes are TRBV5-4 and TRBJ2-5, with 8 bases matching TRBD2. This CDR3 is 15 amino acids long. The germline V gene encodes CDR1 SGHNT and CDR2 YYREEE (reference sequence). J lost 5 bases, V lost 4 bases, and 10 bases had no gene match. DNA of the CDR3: TGTGCCAGCAGCACTGGCGGGAGGCGGTGGGAGACCCAGTACTTC. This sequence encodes CASSTGGRRWETQYF.

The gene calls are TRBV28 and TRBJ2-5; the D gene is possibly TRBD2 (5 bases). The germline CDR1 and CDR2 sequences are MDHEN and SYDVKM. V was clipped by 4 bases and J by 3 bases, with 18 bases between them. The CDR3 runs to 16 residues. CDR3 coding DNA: TGTGCCAGCAGTTACCCCGATTTCTGGGGAGAAGAGACCCAGTACTTC. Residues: CASSYPDFWGEETQYF.

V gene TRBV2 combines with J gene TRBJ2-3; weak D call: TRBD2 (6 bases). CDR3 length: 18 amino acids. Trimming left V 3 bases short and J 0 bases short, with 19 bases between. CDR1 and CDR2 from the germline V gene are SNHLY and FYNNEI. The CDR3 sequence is CASSDSLAPLTSTDTQYF. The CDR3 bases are TGTGCCAGCAGTGATAGCCTAGCGCCATTAACTAGCACAGATACGCAGTATTTT.

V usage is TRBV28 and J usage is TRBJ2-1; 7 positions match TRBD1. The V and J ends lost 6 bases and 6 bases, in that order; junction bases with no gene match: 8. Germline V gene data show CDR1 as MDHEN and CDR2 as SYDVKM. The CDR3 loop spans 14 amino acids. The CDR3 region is CASSQQGYGNEQFF. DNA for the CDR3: TGTGCCAGCAGCCAACAGGGGTATGGCAATGAGCAGTTCTTC.

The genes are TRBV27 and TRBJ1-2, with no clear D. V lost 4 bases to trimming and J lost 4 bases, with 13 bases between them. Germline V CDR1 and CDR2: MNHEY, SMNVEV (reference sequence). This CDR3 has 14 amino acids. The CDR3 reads CASSSPTESYGYTF. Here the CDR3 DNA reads TGTGCCAGCAGTTCCCCGACGGAGAGCTATGGCTACACCTTC.

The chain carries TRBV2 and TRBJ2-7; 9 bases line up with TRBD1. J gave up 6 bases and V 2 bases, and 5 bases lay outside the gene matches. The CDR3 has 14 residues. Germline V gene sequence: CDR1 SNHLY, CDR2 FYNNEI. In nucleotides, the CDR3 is TGTGCCAGCAGTGAATCGGACAGGGGAACCGAGCAGTACTTC. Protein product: CASSESDRGTEQYF.

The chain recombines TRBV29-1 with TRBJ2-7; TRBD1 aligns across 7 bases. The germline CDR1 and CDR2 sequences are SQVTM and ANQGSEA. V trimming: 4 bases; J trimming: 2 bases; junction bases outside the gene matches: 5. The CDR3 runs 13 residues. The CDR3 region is CSVAGTVTYEQYF. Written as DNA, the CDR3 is TGCAGCGTTGCCGGGACAGTTACCTACGAGCAGTACTTC.

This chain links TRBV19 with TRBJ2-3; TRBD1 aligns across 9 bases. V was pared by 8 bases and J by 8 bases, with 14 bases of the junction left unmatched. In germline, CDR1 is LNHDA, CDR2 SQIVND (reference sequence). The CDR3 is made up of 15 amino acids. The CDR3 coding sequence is TGTGCCAGTGCCGGGACAGGGCGGATTTTGGGTACGCAGTATTTT. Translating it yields CASAGTGRILGTQYF.

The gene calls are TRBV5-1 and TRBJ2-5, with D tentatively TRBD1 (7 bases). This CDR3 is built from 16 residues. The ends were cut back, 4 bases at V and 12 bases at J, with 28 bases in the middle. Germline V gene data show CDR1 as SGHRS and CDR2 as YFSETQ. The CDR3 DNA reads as TGCGCCAGCAGCGGGACTCTCGGGACAGCCTCCCGGTGGGAGTACTTC. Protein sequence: CASSGTLGTASRWEYF.

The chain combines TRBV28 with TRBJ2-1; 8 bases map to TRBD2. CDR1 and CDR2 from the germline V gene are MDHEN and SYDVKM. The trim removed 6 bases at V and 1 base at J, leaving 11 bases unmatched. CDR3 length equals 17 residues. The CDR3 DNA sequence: TGTGCCAGCAGCCTAATAGCGGGACAAAGTTCCTACAATGAGCAGTTCTTC. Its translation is CASSLIAGQSSYNEQFF.

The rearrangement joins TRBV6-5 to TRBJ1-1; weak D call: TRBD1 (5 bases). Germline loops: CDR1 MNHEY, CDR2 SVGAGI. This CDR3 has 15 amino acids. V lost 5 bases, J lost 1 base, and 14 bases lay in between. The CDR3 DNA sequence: TGTGCCAGCAGTATCGGGGGGATTAGGAACACTGAAGCTTTCTTT. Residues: CASSIGGIRNTEAFF.

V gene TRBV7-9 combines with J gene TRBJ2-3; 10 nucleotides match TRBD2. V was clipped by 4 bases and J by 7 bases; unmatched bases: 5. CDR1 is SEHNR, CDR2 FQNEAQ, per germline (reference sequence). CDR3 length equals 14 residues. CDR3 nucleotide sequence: TGTGCCAGCAGCTCTGGGACTAGCGATAATACGCAGTATTTT. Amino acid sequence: CASSSGTSDNTQYF.

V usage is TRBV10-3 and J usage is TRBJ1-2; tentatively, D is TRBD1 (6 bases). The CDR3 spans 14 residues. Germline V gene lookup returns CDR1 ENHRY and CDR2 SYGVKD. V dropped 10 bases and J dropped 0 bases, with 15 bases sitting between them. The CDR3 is CATFPGATNYGYTF. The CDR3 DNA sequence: TGTGCCACCTTCCCAGGGGCCACTAACTATGGCTACACCTTC.

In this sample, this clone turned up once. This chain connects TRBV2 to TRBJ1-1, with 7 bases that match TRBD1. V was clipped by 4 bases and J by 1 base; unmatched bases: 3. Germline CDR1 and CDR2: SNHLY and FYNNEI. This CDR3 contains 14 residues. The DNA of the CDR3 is TGTGCCAGCAGTGGGGACAGCTGGAACACTGAAGCTTTCTTT. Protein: CASSGDSWNTEAFF.

The CDR3 is CASSLTGTGGNSPLHF. The CDR3, as DNA: TGTGCCAGCTCACTCACCGGGACAGGGGGAAATTCACCCCTCCACTTT. The chain carries TRBV18 and TRBJ1-6; 11 nucleotides agree with TRBD1. Germline V gene lookup returns CDR1 KGHSH and CDR2 LQKENI. Trimming removed 4 bases from V and 7 bases from J; junction bases left unmatched: 6. There are 16 residues in the CDR3.